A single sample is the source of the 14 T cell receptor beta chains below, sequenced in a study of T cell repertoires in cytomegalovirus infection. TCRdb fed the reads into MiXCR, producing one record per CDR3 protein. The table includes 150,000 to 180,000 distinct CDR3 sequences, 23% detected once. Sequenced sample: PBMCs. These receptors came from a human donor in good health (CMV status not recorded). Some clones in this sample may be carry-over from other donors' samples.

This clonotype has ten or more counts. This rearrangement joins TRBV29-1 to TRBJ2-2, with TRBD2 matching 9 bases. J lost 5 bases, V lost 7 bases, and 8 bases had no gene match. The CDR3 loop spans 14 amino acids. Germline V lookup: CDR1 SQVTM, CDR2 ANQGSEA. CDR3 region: CSGGAGGGTGELFF. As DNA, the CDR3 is TGCAGCGGTGGAGCGGGGGGCGGGACCGGGGAGCTGTTTTTT.

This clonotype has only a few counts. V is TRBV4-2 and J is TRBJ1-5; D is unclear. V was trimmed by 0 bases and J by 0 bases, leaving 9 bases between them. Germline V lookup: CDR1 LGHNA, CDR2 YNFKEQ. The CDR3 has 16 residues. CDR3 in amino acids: CASSQEMSDSNQPQHF. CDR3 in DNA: TGTGCCAGCAGCCAAGAAATGAGTGATAGCAATCAGCCCCAGCATTTT.

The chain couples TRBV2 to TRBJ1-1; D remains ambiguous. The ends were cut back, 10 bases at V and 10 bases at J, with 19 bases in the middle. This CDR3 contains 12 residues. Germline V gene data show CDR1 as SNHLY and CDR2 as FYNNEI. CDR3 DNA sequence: TGTGCCACCTCGGGATTCACCCAAGGAGCTTTCTTT. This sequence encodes CATSGFTQGAFF.

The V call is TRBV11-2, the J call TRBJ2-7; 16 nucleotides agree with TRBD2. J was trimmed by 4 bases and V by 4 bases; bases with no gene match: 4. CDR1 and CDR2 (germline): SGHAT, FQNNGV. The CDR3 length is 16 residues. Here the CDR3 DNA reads TGTGCCAGCAGCTCCGGGACTAGCGGGAGGGGGTACGAGCAGTACTTC. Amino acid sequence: CASSSGTSGRGYEQYF.

CDR3 region: CASSLTGDTAFF. In nucleotides, the CDR3 is TGTGCCAGCAGCTTAACTGGGGACACAGCTTTCTTT. This chain connects TRBV7-9 to TRBJ1-1; possibly TRBD1 for D (6 bases). This CDR3 contains 12 residues. The V gene's germline CDR1 is SEHNR and CDR2 FQNEAQ (reference sequence). V was cut by 2 bases and J by 10 bases, with 11 bases left in between.

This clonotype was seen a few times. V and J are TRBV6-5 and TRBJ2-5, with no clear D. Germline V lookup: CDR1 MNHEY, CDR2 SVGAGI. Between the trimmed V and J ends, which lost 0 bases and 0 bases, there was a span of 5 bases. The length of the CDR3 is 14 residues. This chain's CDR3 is CASSYSGHQETQYF. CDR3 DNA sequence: TGTGCCAGCAGTTACTCCGGACACCAAGAGACCCAGTACTTC.

CDR3 loop: CASSQKAGGYTGELFF. The CDR3 DNA follows: TGCGCCAGCAGCCAAAAGGCGGGGGGATACACCGGGGAGCTGTTTTTT. The chain recombines TRBV4-3 with TRBJ2-2; 8 bases align to TRBD2. Germline loops: CDR1 LGHNA, CDR2 YSLEER. This CDR3 contains 16 residues. V lost 2 bases, J lost 3 bases, and 5 bases stayed unmatched.

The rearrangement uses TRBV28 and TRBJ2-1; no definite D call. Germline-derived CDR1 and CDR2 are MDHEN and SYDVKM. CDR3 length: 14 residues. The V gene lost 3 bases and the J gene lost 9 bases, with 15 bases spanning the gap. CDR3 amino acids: CASSFGVTVAEQFF. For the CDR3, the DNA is TGTGCCAGCAGTTTCGGTGTCACGGTCGCTGAGCAGTTCTTC.

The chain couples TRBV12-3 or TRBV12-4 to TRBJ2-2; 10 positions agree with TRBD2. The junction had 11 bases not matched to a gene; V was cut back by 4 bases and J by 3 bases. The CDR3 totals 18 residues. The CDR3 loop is CASSSNLLAGVDTGELFF. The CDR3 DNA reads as TGTGCCAGCAGTTCCAACCTCCTAGCGGGGGTTGACACCGGGGAGCTGTTTTTT.

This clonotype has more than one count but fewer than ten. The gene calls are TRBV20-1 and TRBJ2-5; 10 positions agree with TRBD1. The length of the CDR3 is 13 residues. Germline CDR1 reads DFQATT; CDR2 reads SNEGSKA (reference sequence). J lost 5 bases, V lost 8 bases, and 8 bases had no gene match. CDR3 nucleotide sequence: TGCAGTTCCCGACAGGGGGCGGGTGAGACCCAGTACTTC. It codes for CSSRQGAGETQYF.

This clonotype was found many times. The CDR3 is CASSLTANTEAFF. DNA for the CDR3: TGTGCCAGCAGTTTAACGGCGAACACTGAAGCTTTCTTT. The rearrangement joins TRBV12-3 or TRBV12-4 to TRBJ1-1; unclear D gene. CDR3 size: 13 residues. Trimming left V 2 bases short and J 1 base short, with 5 bases between.

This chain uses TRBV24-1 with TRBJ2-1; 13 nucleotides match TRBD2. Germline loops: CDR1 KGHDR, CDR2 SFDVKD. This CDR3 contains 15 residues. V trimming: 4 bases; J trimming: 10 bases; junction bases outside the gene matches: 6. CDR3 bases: TGTGCCACCAGTGAGGGGACTAGCGGGGTAAGAGAGCAGTTCTTC. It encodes CATSEGTSGVREQFF.

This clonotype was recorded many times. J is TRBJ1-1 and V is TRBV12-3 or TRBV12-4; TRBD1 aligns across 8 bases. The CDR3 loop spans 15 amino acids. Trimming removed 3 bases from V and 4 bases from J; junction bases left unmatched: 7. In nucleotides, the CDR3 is TGTGCCAGCAGTTTCCCCCAGGGGGCGGGCACTGAAGCTTTCTTT. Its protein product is CASSFPQGAGTEAFF.

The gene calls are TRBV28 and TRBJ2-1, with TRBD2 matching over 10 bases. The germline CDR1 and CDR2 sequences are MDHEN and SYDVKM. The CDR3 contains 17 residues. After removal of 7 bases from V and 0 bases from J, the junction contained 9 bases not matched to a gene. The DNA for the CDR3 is TGTGCCAGCACAACTAGCGGGACCCCGAGCTCCTACAATGAGCAGTTCTTC. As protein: CASTTSGTPSSYNEQFF.